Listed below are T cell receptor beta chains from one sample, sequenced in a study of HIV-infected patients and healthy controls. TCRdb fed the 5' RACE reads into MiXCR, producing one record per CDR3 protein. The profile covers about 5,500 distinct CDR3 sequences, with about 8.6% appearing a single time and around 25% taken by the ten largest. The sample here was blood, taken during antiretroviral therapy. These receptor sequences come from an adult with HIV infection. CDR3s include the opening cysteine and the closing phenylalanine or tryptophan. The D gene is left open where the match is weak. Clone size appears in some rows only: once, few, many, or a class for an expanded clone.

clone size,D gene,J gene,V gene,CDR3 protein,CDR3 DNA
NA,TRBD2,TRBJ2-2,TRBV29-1,CSVGGNAGAWTGELFF,TGCAGCGTTGGTGGGAACGCGGGAGCATGGACCGGGGAGCTGTTTTTT
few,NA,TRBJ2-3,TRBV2,CASSELLRELTDTQYF,TGTGCCAGCAGTGAGCTTCTCCGGGAGTTGACAGATACGCAGTATTTT
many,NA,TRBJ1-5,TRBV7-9,CASSSSRDPNGQPQHF,TGTGCCAGCAGCTCGAGCCGGGACCCCAACGGGCAGCCCCAGCATTTT
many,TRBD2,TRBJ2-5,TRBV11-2,CASSTGLAGGPIGETQYF,TGTGCCAGCAGTACAGGACTAGCGGGAGGGCCCATTGGGGAGACCCAGTACTTC
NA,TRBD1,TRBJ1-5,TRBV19,CASSITGGDDQPQHF,TGTGCCAGTAGTATAACAGGGGGCGACGATCAGCCCCAGCATTTT
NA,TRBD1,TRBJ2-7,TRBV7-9,CASRQGAYEQYF,TGTGCCAGCAGACAGGGGGCCTACGAGCAGTACTTC
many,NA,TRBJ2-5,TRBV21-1,CASSKEGGTQYF,TGTGCCAGCAGCAAAGAAGGGGGAACCCAGTACTTC
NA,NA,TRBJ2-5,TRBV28,CASSLPGRETQYF,TGTGCCAGCAGTTTACCGGGGAGGGAGACCCAGTACTTC
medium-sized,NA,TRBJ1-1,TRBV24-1,CATSDPNTGNTEAFF,TGTGCCACCAGTGACCCTAATACGGGGAACACTGAAGCTTTCTTT
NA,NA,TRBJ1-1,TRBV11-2,CASSQDRNTEAFF,TGTGCCAGCAGCCAGGACAGGAACACTGAAGCTTTCTTT
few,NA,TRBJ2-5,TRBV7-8,CASRQETQYF,TGTGCCAGTAGACAAGAGACCCAGTACTTC
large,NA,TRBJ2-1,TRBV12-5,CASGLASYNEQFF,TGTGCTAGTGGTTTGGCCTCCTACAATGAGCAGTTCTTC
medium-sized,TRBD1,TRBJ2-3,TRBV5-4,CASSFGRGLITDTQYF,TGTGCCAGCAGCTTTGGCAGGGGGCTAATCACAGATACGCAGTATTTT
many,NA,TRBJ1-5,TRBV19,CASMQGDNQPQHF,TGTGCCAGTATGCAGGGAGACAATCAGCCCCAGCATTTT
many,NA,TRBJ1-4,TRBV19,CASRPGGRGGEKLFF,TGTGCCAGTAGACCGGGAGGCAGGGGTGGTGAAAAACTGTTTTTT
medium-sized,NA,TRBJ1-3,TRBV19,CASTPGTYSGNTIYF,TGTGCCAGTACTCCGGGAACCTACTCTGGAAACACCATATATTTT
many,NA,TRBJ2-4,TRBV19,CASSIDPRQTLAKNIQYF,TGTGCCAGTAGTATAGACCCACGTCAAACCTTAGCCAAAAACATTCAGTACTTC
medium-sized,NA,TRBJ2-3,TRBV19,CASTGTDTQYF,TGTGCCAGTACAGGGACAGATACGCAGTATTTT
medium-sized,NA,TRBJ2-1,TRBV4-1,CASSFISGFYNEQFF,TGCGCCAGCAGCTTTATTAGCGGTTTCTACAATGAGCAGTTCTTC
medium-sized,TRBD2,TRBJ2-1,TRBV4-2,CASSQELAGDEQFF,TGTGCCAGCAGCCAAGAACTAGCGGGTGATGAGCAGTTCTTC
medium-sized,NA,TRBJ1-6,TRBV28,CASSPGSSYNSPLHF,TGTGCCAGCAGTCCGGGGAGCTCCTATAATTCACCCCTCCACTTT
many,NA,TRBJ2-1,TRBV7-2,CASSLDRWNEQFF,TGTGCCAGCAGCTTAGACAGGTGGAATGAGCAGTTCTTC
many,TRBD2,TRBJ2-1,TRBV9,CASSPTSGGQEVQFF,TGTGCCAGCAGCCCCACTAGCGGGGGCCAAGAGGTACAGTTCTTC